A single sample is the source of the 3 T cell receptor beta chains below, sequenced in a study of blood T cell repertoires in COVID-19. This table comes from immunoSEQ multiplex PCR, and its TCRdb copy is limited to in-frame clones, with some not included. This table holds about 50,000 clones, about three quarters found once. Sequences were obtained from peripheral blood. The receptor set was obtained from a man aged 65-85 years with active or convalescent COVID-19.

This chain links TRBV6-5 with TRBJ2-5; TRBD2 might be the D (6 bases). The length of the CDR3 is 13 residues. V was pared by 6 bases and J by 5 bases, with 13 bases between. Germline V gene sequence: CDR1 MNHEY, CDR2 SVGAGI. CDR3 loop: CASRAGGRETQYF. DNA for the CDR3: TGTGCCAGCAGAGCAGGTGGGAGGGAGACCCAGTACTTC.

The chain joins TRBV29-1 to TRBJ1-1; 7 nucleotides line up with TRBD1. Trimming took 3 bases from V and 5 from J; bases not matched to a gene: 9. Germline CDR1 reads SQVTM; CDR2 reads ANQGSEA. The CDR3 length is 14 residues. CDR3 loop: CSVDQEGAGTEAFF. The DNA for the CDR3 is TGCAGCGTTGATCAGGAGGGGGCTGGGACTGAAGCTTTCTTT.

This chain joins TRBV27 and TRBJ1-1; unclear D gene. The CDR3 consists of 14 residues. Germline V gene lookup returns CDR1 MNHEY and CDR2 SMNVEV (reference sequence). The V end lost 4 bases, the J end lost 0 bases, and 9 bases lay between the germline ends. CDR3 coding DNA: TGTGCCAGCAGTTCGATCTACCTGAACACTGAAGCTTTCTTT. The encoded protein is CASSSIYLNTEAFF.